This TCR beta chain was sequenced for a study of blood T cell repertoires in COVID-19 (dated by TCRdb to 2020 to 2021). General notes on the study: Samples from collaborators originated in the United States, Italy and Spain and spanned both the acute and convalescent phases of COVID-19. Nearly every sample came with metadata listing a de-identified subject ID, COVID-19 status, age in years and sex. A freely available public database, intended as a resource for researchers studying the immune response to SARS-CoV-2, is where the repertoires were released. The prospective study material was composed of cDNA or gDNA derived from T cells, B-cell-depleted T cells, or PBMCs. HLA class I and class II types, where available, came from metadata supplied by the sample provider rather than from assay-based typing. Deeply sampled blood TCRbeta repertoires from subjects exposed to, actively infected with, or recovered from COVID-19 were included in the dataset. The samples were drawn from the first 160 participants of the ongoing ImmuneRACE study and from over 950 subjects provided by 6 global collaborators. Overall study results and their limits: Clinical and demographic metadata were provided uncurated, with the amount varying by source and participant.

TCRbeta CDR3 regions were amplified from genomic DNA using the immunoSEQ Assay, a bias-controlled multiplex PCR. The authors' analysis ran thus. The number of nucleated cells in each sample was estimated from the amplification of reference gene primers within the assay. To quantify the absolute abundance of each unique TCRbeta CDR3 rearrangement, sequence reads were collapsed and filtered. For each sample, productive Simpson clonality was calculated as the square root of Simpson's diversity index over productive rearrangements. In its TCRdb copy, this immuneACCESS table keeps in-frame sequences only and misses some clones. Where compared with another copy, unresolved V genes explain less than half of these, and the others have no known cause. V and J calls and clone size are given by that table; D and trimming were obtained from the DNA. In this sample the table shows about 90,000 clones, 60% to 85% of which occur a single time. Roughly 9.8% of the sample belongs to the ten largest clones.

About this clone itself: The clone's antigen remains unknown. Per-nucleotide qualities are absent, and no much larger clonotype sits a single base away.

The CDR3 contains 16 residues, cysteine and phenylalanine counted. Only the CDR3 part of the read is kept: 48 bases, read in frame from the first base. V is cut by 0 bases and J by 5 bases, and the space between the germline ends is 16 bases. CDR1 MNHEY and CDR2 SVGAGI were looked up in the germline V gene. The collaborating institutions used their own protocols to collect whole blood in K2EDTA tubes. For TCRbeta analysis, collaborators shipped samples as frozen whole blood, isolated PBMCs, or DNA extracted from either of those sample types. The sample comprised peripheral blood. The receptor's source is a woman of 80 years or more with acute or convalescent COVID-19. The sequence links TRBV6-5 to TRBJ1-2; perhaps TRBD1 is the D gene, with 6 bases matching. The CDR3 in this case is CASSYSGAGLFYGYTF. The DNA reads as follows: TGTGCCAGCAGTTACTCGGGGGCAGGCCTTTTTTATGGCTACACCTTC.